The sequence of this T cell receptor (beta chain) was determined in a study of blood T cell repertoires in COVID-19. Study-wide background: COVID-19 samples from acute and convalescent phases originated in the United States, Italy and Spain. Nucleic acid was either cDNA or gDNA, and it came from T cells, B-cell-depleted T cells, or PBMCs.

Study processing details: The assay estimated nucleated cells by amplifying reference gene primers. TCRdb's copy holds only in-frame clones and misses some; the assay was immunoSEQ multiplex PCR. That table furnishes V, J and clone size, whereas the DNA furnished D and trimming. The sample holds just over 650,000 clones, approximately 90% seen once. The sequencing input was peripheral blood. This receptor was identified in a woman aged 18-29 years with acute or convalescent COVID-19.

The CDR3 DNA reads as TGTGCCAGCAAGCCGGGAGGTCACACTGAAGCTTTCTTT. It yields the protein CASKPGGHTEAFF. The chain recombines TRBV3-1 (or the pseudogene TRBV3-2) with TRBJ1-1; D is unresolved. V lost 7 bases and J lost 3, with 12 bases in between. Germline V gene lookup returns CDR1 LGHDT and CDR2 YNNKEL (reference sequence). CDR3 size: 13 residues.